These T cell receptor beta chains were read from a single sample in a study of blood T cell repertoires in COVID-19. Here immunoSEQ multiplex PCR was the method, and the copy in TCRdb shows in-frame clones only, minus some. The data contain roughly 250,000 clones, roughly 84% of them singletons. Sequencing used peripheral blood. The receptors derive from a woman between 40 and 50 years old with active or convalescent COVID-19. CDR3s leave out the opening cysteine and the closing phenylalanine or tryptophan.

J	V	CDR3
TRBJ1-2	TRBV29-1	SVEDRQGEVANYGYT
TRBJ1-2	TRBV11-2	ASSADRGTGYT
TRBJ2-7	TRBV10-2	ASSESGTTYEQY
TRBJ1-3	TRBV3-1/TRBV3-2	ASSGRDRYSGNTIY
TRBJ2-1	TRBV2	ASRAGTSGYNEQF
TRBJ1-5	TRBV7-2	ASSPNLDRLQPQH
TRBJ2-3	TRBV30	AWGTLAGADTQY
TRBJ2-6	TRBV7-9	AIGGPSGANVLT
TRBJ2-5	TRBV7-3	ASTASGLGGETQY
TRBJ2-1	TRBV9	ASSVGPYNEQF
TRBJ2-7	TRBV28	ASGSRGRGYEQY
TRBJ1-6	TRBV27	ASSAISRGYHNSPLH
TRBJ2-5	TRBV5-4	ASSTGTGGRETQY
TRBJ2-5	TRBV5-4	ASSSATSGQETQY
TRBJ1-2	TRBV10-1	AIGADNYGYT
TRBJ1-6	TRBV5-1	ASSLAVGTDNSPLH
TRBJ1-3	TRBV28	ASSIGLERNTIY
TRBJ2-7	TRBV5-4	ASSAPGQAYEQY
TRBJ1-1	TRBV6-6	ASRPYRDTEAF
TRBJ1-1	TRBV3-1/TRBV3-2	ASSQDWTDTEAF
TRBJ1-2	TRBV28	ASSLPGWSGYT
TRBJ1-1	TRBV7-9	ASTEGGEAF
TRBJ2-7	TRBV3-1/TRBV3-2	ASSYKGEGLQY
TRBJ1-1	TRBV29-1	SGVDRGSSTEAF
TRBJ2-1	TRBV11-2	ATLPRGITGQGYNEQF
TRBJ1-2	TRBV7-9	ASSAAGGTGGYGYT
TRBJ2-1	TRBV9	ASSVDGSDNEQF
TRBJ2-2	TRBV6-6	ASIFSNTGELF
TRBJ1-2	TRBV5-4	ASSWGFDRNYGYT
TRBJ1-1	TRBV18	ASSLSYPEAF
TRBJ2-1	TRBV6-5	ASRFSGGASNEQF
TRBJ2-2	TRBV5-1	ASRPTGGATGELF
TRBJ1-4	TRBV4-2	ASSQDRGEKLF
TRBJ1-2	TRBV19	ASSMSRGAALRGYT
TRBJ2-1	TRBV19	ASNGGGMYNEQF
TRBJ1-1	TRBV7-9	ASSYPGTGMNTEAF
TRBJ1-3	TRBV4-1	ASSLRGQADGNTIY
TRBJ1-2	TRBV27	ASSKGSASHGYA
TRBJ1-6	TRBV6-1	ASSEVGGSSYNSPLH
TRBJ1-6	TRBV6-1	ASSRGQGGPLH
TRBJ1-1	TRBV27	ASSPDRERGTEAF
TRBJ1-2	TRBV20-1	SASPGTGGRGGGYT
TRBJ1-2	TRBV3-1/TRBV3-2	ASSQPLGQGNVGYT
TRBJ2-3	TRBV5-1	ASSSLAGDTDTQY
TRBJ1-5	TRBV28	ASSEPGQSNQPQH